These 20 T cell receptor beta chains originate from one sample sequenced in a study of blood T cell repertoires in COVID-19. The assay was immunoSEQ multiplex PCR, and TCRdb's table has in-frame clones only and misses some. The data show about 180,000 clones, with more than 80% seen just once and approximately 7.1% held by the top ten. The sample consisted of peripheral blood. The receptor set was obtained from a human donor in a cohort sampled during active COVID-19.

This chain uses TRBV20-1 with TRBJ2-1, with TRBD2 matching 9 bases. V trimming: 3 bases; J trimming: 0 bases; junction bases outside the gene matches: 6. CDR3 length: 16 amino acids. CDR1 and CDR2 from the germline V gene are DFQATT and SNEGSKA (reference sequence). The CDR3 loop reads CSASPGTSSSYNEQFF. The DNA of the CDR3 is TGCAGTGCTAGTCCGGGGACTAGCAGCTCCTACAATGAGCAGTTCTTC.

There are a few counts of this clone. This chain uses TRBV5-1 with TRBJ2-5, with a tentative D call TRBD1 (5 bases). This CDR3 region has 14 residues. V was shortened by 1 base and J by 5 bases, with 12 bases between the two germline ends. CDR1 SGHRS and CDR2 YFSETQ come from the germline V gene. The chain's CDR3 is CASSLLQGSETQYF. The CDR3 DNA is TGCGCCAGCAGCTTGCTGCAGGGTAGTGAGACCCAGTACTTC.

This chain joins TRBV4-1 and TRBJ1-6; a possible D gene is TRBD1 (5 bases). V lost 1 base and J lost 10, with 11 bases in between. The CDR3 is 14 amino acids. Germline loops: CDR1 MGHRA, CDR2 YSYEKL. The CDR3 loop reads CASSQVGGSSPLHF. The CDR3 DNA reads TGCGCCAGCAGCCAAGTCGGGGGTTCCTCACCCCTCCACTTT.

This clone was observed at least ten times. The chain has TRBV28 and TRBJ2-7; D unclear. The germline V gene has CDR1 MDHEN and CDR2 SYDVKM. Trimming pared 7 bases from V and 1 base from J, leaving 11 bases between. The CDR3 consists of 13 residues. CDR3 in amino acids: CASNPPGSYEQYF. The CDR3 nucleotides are TGTGCCAGCAACCCCCCCGGGTCCTACGAGCAGTACTTC.

This chain connects TRBV12-2 to TRBJ2-7; the table's TRBD2 call for D was not verified on the DNA. TRBV12-2 is deemed a pseudogene. The CDR3 loop spans 17 amino acids. In DNA, the CDR3 is TGTGCAAGTCGCTTAGCCGCGTCTTTTCAAAGCTCCTACGAGCAGTACTTC. This gives the protein CASRLAASFQSSYEQYF.

This chain links TRBV9 with TRBJ2-1; possible D gene TRBD2, 6 bases. Germline CDR1 SGDLS, CDR2 YYNGEE. The V and J ends lost 2 bases and 1 base respectively, with 13 bases between them. This CDR3 is built from 16 residues. The CDR3 coding sequence is TGTGCCAGCAGCGTTGACGATAGCGGATCCTACAATGAGCAGTTCTTC. Amino acid sequence: CASSVDDSGSYNEQFF.

The V and J genes are TRBV7-9 and TRBJ2-4; D remains ambiguous. From germline, CDR1 is SEHNR and CDR2 FQNEAQ (reference sequence). This CDR3 spans 14 amino acids. The V gene lost 2 bases and the J gene lost 0 bases, with 5 bases spanning the gap. As DNA, the CDR3 is TGTGCCAGCAGCTTACTGGCAGCCAAAAACATTCAGTACTTC. This translates into CASSLLAAKNIQYF.

Only a few counts were recorded for this clone. The rearrangement uses TRBV20-1 and TRBJ2-3, with 14 bases matching TRBD2. The junction had 8 bases not matched to a gene; V was cut back by 3 bases and J by 0 bases. There are 18 residues in the CDR3. CDR1 and CDR2 (germline): DFQATT, SNEGSKA (reference sequence). This CDR3 is CSASRRLAGGISTDTQYF. The CDR3 DNA is TGCAGTGCTAGTCGTAGACTAGCGGGGGGGATAAGCACAGATACGCAGTATTTT.

The chain links TRBV6-6 to TRBJ2-7, with TRBD1 as a possible D gene (6 bases). The length of the CDR3 is 11 residues. V lost 6 bases, J lost 8 bases, and 11 bases lay in between. CDR1 is MNHNY and CDR2 is SVGAGI in the germline V gene (reference sequence). CDR3 loop: CASRTTGKQYF. DNA of the CDR3: TGTGCCAGCAGAACCACAGGGAAGCAGTACTTC.

The chain couples TRBV27 to TRBJ2-1, with 8 bases aligning to TRBD2. Trimming cost V 8 bases and J 2 bases; bases outside gene matches: 8. Germline-derived CDR1 and CDR2 are MNHEY and SMNVEV (reference sequence). The CDR3 covers 15 residues. The CDR3 here is CASSIAGGAYNEQFF. The CDR3 nucleotides are TGTGCCAGCTCTATAGCCGGGGGGGCCTACAATGAGCAGTTCTTC.

The chain recombines TRBV13 with TRBJ2-6; 8 positions agree with TRBD1. CDR1 PRHDT and CDR2 FYEKMQ come from the germline V gene (reference sequence). The CDR3 covers 15 residues. J gave up 3 bases and V 6 bases, and 4 bases lay outside the gene matches. The CDR3, as DNA: TGTGCCAGCAGGGACAGGGTGAATGGGGCCAACGTCCTGACTTTC. It specifies CASRDRVNGANVLTF. The full variable domain, completed using reference TRBV13 and TRBJ2-6, is AAGVIQSPRHLIKEKRETATLKCYPIPRHDTVYWYQQGPGQDPQFLISFYEKMQSDKGSIPDRFSAQQFSDYHSELNMSSLELGDSALYFCASRDRVNGANVLTFGAGSRLTVL.

The J gene is TRBJ1-4, the V gene TRBV2; 8 nucleotides align to TRBD1. Per the germline V gene, CDR1 is SNHLY and CDR2 is FYNNEI. V trimming: 8 bases; J trimming: 3 bases; junction bases outside the gene matches: 2. This CDR3 is built from 13 residues. CDR3 protein: CASEQGANEKLFF. The CDR3 coding sequence is TGTGCCAGCGAACAGGGGGCTAATGAAAAACTGTTTTTT.

The chain carries TRBV7-2 and TRBJ2-5; possible D gene TRBD2, 5 bases. CDR1 SGHTA and CDR2 FQGNSA come from the germline V gene. V dropped 5 bases and J dropped 2 bases, with 15 bases sitting between them. The CDR3 extends over 15 amino acids. CDR3 loop: CASSLSGYEQETQYF. DNA of the CDR3: TGTGCCAGCAGCCTGAGCGGCTACGAACAAGAGACCCAGTACTTC.

This sequence joins TRBV10-2 and TRBJ2-5; weak D call: TRBD2 (7 bases). CDR1 is WSHSY, CDR2 SAAADI, per germline. The CDR3 consists of 15 residues. V dropped 1 base and J dropped 5 bases, with 14 bases sitting between them. CDR3 residues: CASSELGGRTETQYF. In nucleotides, the CDR3 is TGCGCCAGCAGTGAGTTGGGGGGGCGGACGGAGACCCAGTACTTC.

The chain uses TRBV5-8 and TRBJ2-2; D uncertain. The germline CDR1 and CDR2 sequences are SGHTS and YDEGEE. The V gene lost 1 base and the J gene lost 8 bases, with 9 bases spanning the gap. The length of the CDR3 is 13 residues. CDR3 loop: CASSLWRRGELFF. CDR3 nucleotide sequence: TGTGCCAGCAGCTTGTGGCGGCGGGGGGAGCTGTTTTTT.

The rearrangement uses TRBV5-4 and TRBJ2-5; D may be TRBD2 (5 bases). CDR1 SGHNT and CDR2 YYREEE come from the germline V gene (reference sequence). The V and J ends lost 4 bases and 5 bases respectively, with 18 bases between them. This CDR3 contains 15 residues. This CDR3 is CASSRGYLKWETQYF. The CDR3 DNA reads as TGTGCCAGCAGCCGGGGATATCTCAAATGGGAGACCCAGTACTTC.

The chain uses TRBV6-5 and TRBJ1-6; TRBD1 matches 8 bases. The CDR3 totals 15 residues. Germline CDR1 reads MNHEY; CDR2 reads SVGAGI. V shed 1 base and J 9 bases; nucleotides not matched to a gene: 5. DNA of the CDR3: TGTGCCAGCAGTTACTTGGACAGGGTTGTTTCACCCCTCCACTTT. It translates to CASSYLDRVVSPLHF.

V and J are TRBV13 and TRBJ1-1; 8 positions agree with TRBD1. V gave up 5 bases and J gave up 3 bases; unmatched junction bases: 14. Germline V lookup: CDR1 PRHDT, CDR2 FYEKMQ (reference sequence). The CDR3 is 17 residues long. In nucleotides, the CDR3 is TGTGCCAGCAGCCCACAGGGGGTTTCACTAGAGGACACTGAAGCTTTCTTT. Its translation is CASSPQGVSLEDTEAFF.

CDR3 amino acids: CASSQDTSWTDTQYF. The DNA for the CDR3 is TGTGCCAGCAGCCAAGATACTAGTTGGACAGATACGCAGTATTTT. V and J are TRBV3-1 (or the pseudogene TRBV3-2) and TRBJ2-3; the D gene is possibly TRBD2 (5 bases). The CDR3 contains 15 residues. The V end lost 0 bases, the J end lost 3 bases, and 10 bases lay between the germline ends. CDR1 LGHDT and CDR2 YNNKEL come from the germline V gene (reference sequence).

This sequence joins TRBV18 and TRBJ2-1; 10 bases align to TRBD2. Germline lookup yields CDR1 KGHSH and CDR2 LQKENI. Trimming took 5 bases from V and 1 from J; bases not matched to a gene: 5. The CDR3 covers 16 residues. The DNA for the CDR3 is TGTGCCAGCTCATCCGCTAGCGGGGGTTCCTACAATGAGCAGTTCTTC. It is translated as CASSSASGGSYNEQFF.